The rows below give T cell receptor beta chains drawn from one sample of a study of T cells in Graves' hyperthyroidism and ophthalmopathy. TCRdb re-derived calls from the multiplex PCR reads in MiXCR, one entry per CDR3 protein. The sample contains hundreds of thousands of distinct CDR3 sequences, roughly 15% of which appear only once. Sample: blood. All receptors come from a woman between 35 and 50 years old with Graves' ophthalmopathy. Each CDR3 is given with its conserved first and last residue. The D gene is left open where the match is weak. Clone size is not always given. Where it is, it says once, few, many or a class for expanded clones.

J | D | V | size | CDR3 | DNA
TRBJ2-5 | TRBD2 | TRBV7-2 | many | CASSALGTTETQYF | TGTGCCAGCAGCGCCCTCGGGACTACGGAGACCCAGTACTTC
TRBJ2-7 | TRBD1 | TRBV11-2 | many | CASSLDAGTGLYEQYF | TGTGCCAGCAGCTTAGATGCCGGGACAGGGCTGTACGAGCAGTACTTC
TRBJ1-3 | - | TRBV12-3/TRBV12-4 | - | CASSHKRPPGNTIYF | TGTGCCAGCAGCCACAAAAGACCACCCGGAAACACCATATATTTT
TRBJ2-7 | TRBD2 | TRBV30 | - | CAWIAGGGYEQYF | TGTGCCTGGATCGCGGGAGGGGGCTACGAGCAGTACTTC
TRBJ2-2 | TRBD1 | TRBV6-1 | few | CASSIAGTGVSGELFF | TGTGCCAGCAGTATCGCCGGGACAGGGGTATCCGGGGAGCTGTTTTTT
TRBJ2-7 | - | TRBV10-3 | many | CAIGTYSYEQYF | TGTGCCATCGGGACTTACTCCTACGAGCAGTACTTC
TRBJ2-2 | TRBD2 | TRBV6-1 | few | CASSHPGLAGAGELFF | TGTGCCAGCAGCCATCCGGGACTAGCGGGAGCCGGGGAGCTGTTTTTT
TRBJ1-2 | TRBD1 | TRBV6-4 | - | CASTKGELRQGTTNYGYTF | TGTGCCAGCACCAAAGGTGAGCTAAGACAGGGGACGACTAACTATGGCTACACCTTC
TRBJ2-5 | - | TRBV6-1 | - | CASSEAYTVQETQYF | TGTGCCAGCAGTGAAGCTTATACAGTCCAAGAGACCCAGTACTTC
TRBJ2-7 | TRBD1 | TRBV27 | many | CASRLRDRNGEQYF | TGTGCCAGCAGGCTCCGGGACAGAAACGGCGAGCAGTACTTC
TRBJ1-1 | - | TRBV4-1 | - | CASSRALDGNTEAFF | TGCGCCAGCAGCCGGGCCTTGGACGGGAACACTGAAGCTTTCTTT
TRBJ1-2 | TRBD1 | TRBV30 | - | CAWATGQGADGYTF | TGTGCCTGGGCGACGGGACAGGGGGCCGATGGCTACACCTTC
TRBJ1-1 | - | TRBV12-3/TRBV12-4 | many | CASTSDGLNTEAFF | TGTGCCAGCACCTCGGACGGATTGAACACTGAAGCTTTCTTT
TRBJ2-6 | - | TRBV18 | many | CASSPTTSGANVLTF | TGTGCCAGCTCCCCTACTACATCTGGGGCCAACGTCCTGACTTTC
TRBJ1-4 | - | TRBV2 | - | CASSEGGGSNEKLFF | TGTGCCAGCAGTGAAGGGGGAGGGAGTAATGAAAAACTGTTTTTT
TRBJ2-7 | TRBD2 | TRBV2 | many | CASIPPSGSSYEQYF | TGTGCCAGCATTCCCCCTAGCGGGAGCTCCTACGAGCAGTACTTC
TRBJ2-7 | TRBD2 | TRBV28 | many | CASSSGLAGQQYF | TGTGCCAGCAGCTCCGGACTAGCGGGCCAGCAGTACTTC
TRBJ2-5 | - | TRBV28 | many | CASSFGPVEETQYF | TGTGCCAGCAGTTTTGGCCCCGTTGAGGAGACCCAGTACTTC
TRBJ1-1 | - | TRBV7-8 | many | CASSAGMTNTEAFF | TGTGCCAGCAGCGCAGGGATGACTAACACTGAAGCTTTCTTT
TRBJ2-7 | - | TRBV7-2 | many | CASRVGGSRYEQYF | TGTGCCAGCCGTGTAGGTGGGAGTCGCTACGAGCAGTACTTC
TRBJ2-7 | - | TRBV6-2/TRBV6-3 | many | CASSDRDTPYEQYF | TGTGCCAGCAGTGACCGGGACACCCCCTACGAGCAGTACTTC
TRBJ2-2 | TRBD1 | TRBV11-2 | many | CASGRQGWTGELFF | TGTGCCAGCGGGAGACAGGGTTGGACCGGGGAGCTGTTTTTT
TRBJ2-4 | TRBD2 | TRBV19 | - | CASSPQPGLAGRFVYF | TGTGCCAGTAGTCCCCAACCGGGACTAGCGGGACGTTTTGTGTACTTC
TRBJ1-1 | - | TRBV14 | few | CASSPFIGRQAFF | TGTGCCAGCAGCCCCTTTATCGGCAGGCAAGCTTTCTTT
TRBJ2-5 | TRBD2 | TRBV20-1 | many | CSARDRIGRETQYF | TGCAGTGCTAGAGATCGGATCGGGAGGGAGACCCAGTACTTC
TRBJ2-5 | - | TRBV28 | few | CASSTPGHRTRETQYF | TGTGCCAGCAGTACCCCGGGACACCGGACCCGAGAGACCCAGTACTTC
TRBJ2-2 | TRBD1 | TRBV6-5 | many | CASSYLGQGGNTGELFF | TGTGCCAGCAGTTACCTAGGACAGGGAGGGAACACCGGGGAGCTGTTTTTT
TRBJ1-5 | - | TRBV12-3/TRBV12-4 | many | CASATRGDNQPQHF | TGTGCCAGCGCTACAAGGGGGGACAATCAGCCCCAGCATTTT
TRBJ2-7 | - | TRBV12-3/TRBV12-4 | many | CASSFEGKVYEQYF | TGTGCCAGCAGTTTTGAGGGGAAAGTCTACGAGCAGTACTTC
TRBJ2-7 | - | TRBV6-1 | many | CASSEPAGRWYEQYF | TGTGCCAGCAGTGAACCGGCAGGACGCTGGTACGAGCAGTACTTC
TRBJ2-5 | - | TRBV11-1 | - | CASSLNAGRETQYF | TGTGCCAGCAGCTTGAACGCGGGAAGAGAGACCCAGTACTTC
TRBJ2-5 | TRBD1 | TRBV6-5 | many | CASSSGGWETQYF | TGTGCCAGCAGTTCAGGGGGATGGGAGACCCAGTACTTC
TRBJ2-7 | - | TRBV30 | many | CAWSGKAYEQYF | TGTGCCTGGAGTGGGAAGGCCTACGAGCAGTACTTC
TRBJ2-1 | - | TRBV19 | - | CASRSLLNYNEQFF | TGTGCCAGTAGGTCCCTGCTCAACTACAATGAGCAGTTCTTC
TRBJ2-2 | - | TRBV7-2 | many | CASSLAVGSVHGELFF | TGTGCCAGCAGCTTAGCGGTTGGGTCAGTGCACGGGGAGCTGTTTTTT
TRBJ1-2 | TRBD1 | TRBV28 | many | CASSNDRANLYGYTF | TGTGCCAGCAGCAATGACAGGGCCAACCTCTATGGCTACACCTTC
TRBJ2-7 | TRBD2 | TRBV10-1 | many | CASRAGHDGTNEQYF | TGCGCCAGCAGAGCCGGACACGACGGGACTAACGAGCAGTACTTC
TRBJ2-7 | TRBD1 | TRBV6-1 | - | CASRPDRGTNEQYF | TGTGCCAGCAGACCGGACAGGGGAACTAACGAGCAGTACTTC
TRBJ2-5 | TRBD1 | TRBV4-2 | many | CASSQGGQGASETQYF | TGTGCCAGCAGCCAAGGAGGACAGGGGGCTTCGGAGACCCAGTACTTC
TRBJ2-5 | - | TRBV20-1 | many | CSAREDGGIETQYF | TGCAGTGCTAGAGAGGACGGAGGGATCGAGACCCAGTACTTC
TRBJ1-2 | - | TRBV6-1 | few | CASSDSSSYGYTF | TGTGCCAGCAGTGACAGCTCTTCATATGGCTACACCTTC
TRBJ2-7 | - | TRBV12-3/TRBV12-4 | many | CASSLAITDEQYF | TGTGCCAGCAGTTTAGCGATTACTGACGAGCAGTACTTC
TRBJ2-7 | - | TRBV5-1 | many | CASSLESGDPYEQYF | TGCGCCAGCAGCTTGGAGAGCGGAGACCCCTACGAGCAGTACTTC
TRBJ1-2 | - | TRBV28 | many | CATDRGNGVYGYTF | TGTGCCACTGACCGGGGGAACGGGGTCTATGGCTACACCTTC
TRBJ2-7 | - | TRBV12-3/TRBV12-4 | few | CATSPGAASYEQYF | TGTGCCACCTCCCCTGGCGCCGCCTCCTACGAGCAGTACTTC
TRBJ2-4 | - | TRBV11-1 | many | CATSEGNKNIQYF | TGTGCCACCTCGGAGGGGAACAAAAACATTCAGTACTTC
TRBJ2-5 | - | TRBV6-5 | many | CASAILDSGETQYF | TGTGCCAGCGCCATCCTAGACTCTGGGGAGACCCAGTACTTC
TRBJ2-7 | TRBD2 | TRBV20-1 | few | CSARTNLAGGYEQYF | TGCAGTGCTAGAACAAATCTAGCGGGAGGCTACGAGCAGTACTTC
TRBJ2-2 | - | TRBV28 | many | CASSLVGYSNTGELFF | TGTGCCAGCAGTTTAGTCGGATACTCGAACACCGGGGAGCTGTTTTTT
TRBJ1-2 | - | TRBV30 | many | CAWSPGYSNYGYTF | TGTGCCTGGAGTCCCGGGTATTCTAACTATGGCTACACCTTC